Sequencing of this T cell receptor (beta chain) was carried out in a study of blood T cell repertoires in COVID-19. About the research overall: COVID-19 samples from acute and convalescent phases originated in the United States, Italy and Spain. Sample material is recorded as cDNA or gDNA derived from T cells, B-cell-depleted T cells, or PBMCs.

Original processing notes: Estimation of nucleated cell counts relied on the amplification of reference gene primers. Sequenced by immunoSEQ multiplex PCR; TCRdb stores in-frame clones only, minus some. Clone size and the V and J calls come from that table; the DNA yielded D and trimming. The table lists a few hundred thousand clones, 80% to 90% of them singletons. The sample comprised peripheral blood. The receptor was derived from a man in his forties or fifties who had recovered from COVID-19.

CDR3 sequence (DNA): TGTGCCATCAGTGAGTCTGGTAGCGGGAGCCAAGAGACCCAGTACTTC. This encodes CAISESGSGSQETQYF. The V call is TRBV10-3, the J call TRBJ2-5, with 9 positions matching TRBD2. The CDR3 covers 16 residues. Per germline, CDR1 ENHRY and CDR2 SYGVKD. Trimming took 0 bases from V and 1 from J; bases not matched to a gene: 3.